Given below is one TCR beta chain in context. The target antigen is unknown. This entry belongs to a study of T cell clusters in autoimmune cytopenias. Broader study findings: Healthy donors had 2.5 to 3.5-fold more exclusive TRB clusters than active autoimmune hepatitis patients. Primary autoimmune cytopenia patients seemingly lacked the physiological T cell clusters found in healthy donors.

TRB was amplified by touch-down multiplex PCR, primer pools A and B combined. After re-calling the multiplex PCR reads, TCRdb lists one entry per CDR3 protein, DNA absent. This sample's table reports some 11,000 distinct CDR3 sequences. Roughly 38,000 genome equivalents of blood DNA were amplified for TRB. The germline CDR1 and CDR2 sequences are GTSNPN and SVGIG (reference sequence). The CDR3 runs to 16 residues. The same data also went into a second study, on T cell repertoires in aging, cancer and after chemotherapy. Per that study: Six age groups, ranging from 30 or younger to 70 or older, included the donors. The whole study produced a dataset of some 9 million TCR reads.

Sequenced sample: peripheral blood. The clonotype was recovered from a human donor in good health. This chain joins TRBV30 and TRBJ1-4. CDR3 sequence reads: CAWSRNGLGGGEKLFF.